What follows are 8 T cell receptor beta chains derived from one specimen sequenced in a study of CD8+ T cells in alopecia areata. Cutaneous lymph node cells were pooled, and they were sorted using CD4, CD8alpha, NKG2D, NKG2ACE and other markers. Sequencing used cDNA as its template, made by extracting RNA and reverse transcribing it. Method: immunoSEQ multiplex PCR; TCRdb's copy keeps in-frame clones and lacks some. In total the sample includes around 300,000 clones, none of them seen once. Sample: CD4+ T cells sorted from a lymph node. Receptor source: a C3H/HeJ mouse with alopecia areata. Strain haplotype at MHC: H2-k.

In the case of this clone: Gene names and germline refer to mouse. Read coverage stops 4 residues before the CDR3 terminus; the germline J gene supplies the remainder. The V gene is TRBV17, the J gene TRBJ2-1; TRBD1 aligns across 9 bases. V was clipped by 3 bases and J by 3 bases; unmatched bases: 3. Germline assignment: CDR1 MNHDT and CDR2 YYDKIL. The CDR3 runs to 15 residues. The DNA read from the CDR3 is TGTGCTAGCAGTAGTCCGACAGGGGGCTATGCT. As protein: CASSSPTGGYA. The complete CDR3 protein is CASSSPTGGYAEQFF.

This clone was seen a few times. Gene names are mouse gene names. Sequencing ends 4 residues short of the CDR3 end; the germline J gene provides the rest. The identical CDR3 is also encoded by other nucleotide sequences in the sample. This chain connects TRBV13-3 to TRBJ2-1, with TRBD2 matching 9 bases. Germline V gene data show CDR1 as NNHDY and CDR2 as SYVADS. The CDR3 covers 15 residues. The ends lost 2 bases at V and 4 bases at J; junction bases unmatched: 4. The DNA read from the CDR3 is TGTGCCAGCAGTGACCCGGGACTGGGATATGCT. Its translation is CASSDPGLGYA. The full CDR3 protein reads CASSDPGLGYAEQFF.

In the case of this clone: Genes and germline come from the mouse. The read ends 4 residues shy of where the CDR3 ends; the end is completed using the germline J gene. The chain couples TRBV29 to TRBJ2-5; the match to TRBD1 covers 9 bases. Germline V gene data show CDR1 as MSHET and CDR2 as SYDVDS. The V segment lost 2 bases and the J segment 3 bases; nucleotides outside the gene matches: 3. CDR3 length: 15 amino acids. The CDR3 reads CASSLPGQGQDTQYF. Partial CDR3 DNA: TGTGCTAGCAGTTTACCGGGACAGGGACAAGAC.

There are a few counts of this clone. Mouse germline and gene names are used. The CDR3: CASGDGYSYEQYF. CDR3 DNA, as far as it was read: TGTGCCAGCGGTGATGGGTACTCCTAT. The chain couples TRBV13-2 to TRBJ2-7; D call uncertain. The read ends 4 residues before the CDR3 terminus; that terminus is restored from the germline J gene. The V end was cut by 0 bases, the J end by 0 bases, with 4 bases between. This CDR3 spans 13 amino acids. The germline gives CDR1 NNHNN, CDR2 SYGAGS (reference sequence).

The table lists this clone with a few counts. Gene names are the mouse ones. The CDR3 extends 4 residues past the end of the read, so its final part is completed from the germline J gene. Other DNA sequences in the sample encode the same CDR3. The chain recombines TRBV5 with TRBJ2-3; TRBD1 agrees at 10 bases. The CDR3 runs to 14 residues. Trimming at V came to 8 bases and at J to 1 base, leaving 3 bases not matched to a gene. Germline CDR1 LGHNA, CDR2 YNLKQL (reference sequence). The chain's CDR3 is CASSTGGGAETLYF. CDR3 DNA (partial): TGTGCCAGCTCGACAGGGGGCGGTGCAGAA.

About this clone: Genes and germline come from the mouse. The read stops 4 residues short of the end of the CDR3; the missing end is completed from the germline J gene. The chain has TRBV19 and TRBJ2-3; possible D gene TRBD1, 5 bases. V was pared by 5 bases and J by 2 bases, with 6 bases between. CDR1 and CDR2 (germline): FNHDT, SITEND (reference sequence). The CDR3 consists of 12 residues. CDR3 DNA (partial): TGTGCCAGCAGGGACACTGCAGAA. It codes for CASRDTAE. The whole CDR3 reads CASRDTAETLYF.

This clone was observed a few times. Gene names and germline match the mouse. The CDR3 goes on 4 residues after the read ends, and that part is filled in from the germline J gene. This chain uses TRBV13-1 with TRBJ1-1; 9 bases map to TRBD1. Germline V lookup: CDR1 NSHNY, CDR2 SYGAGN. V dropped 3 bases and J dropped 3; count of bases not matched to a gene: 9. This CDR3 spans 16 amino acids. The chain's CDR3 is CASSGRQGGGDTEVFF. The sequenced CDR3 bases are TGTGCCAGCAGTGGCAGACAGGGGGGTGGGGACACA.

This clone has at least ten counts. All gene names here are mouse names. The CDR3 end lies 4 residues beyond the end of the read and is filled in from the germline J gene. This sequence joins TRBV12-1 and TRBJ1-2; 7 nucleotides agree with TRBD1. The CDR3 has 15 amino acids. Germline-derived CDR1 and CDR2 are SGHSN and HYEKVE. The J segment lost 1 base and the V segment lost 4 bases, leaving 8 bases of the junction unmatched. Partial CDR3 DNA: TGTGCCAGCTCCCCCACAGGGGAAGGAAACTCC. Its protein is CASSPTGEGNS. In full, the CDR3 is CASSPTGEGNSDYTF.